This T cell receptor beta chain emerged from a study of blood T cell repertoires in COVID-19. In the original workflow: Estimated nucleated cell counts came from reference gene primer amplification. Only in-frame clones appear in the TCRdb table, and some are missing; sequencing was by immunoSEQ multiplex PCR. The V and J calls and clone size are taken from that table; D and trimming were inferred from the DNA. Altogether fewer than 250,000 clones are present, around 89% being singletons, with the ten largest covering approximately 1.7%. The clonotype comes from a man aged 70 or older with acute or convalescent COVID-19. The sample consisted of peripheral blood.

CDR3 DNA sequence: TGTGCCAGCAGCGTAGAGGGTAGCGGGACCTCCTACAATGAGCAGTTCTTC. This gives the protein CASSVEGSGTSYNEQFF. The rearrangement links TRBV9 to TRBJ2-1, with 8 bases fitting TRBD2. With V trimmed by 0 bases and J by 0 bases, 5 bases remained unmatched. The CDR3 is 17 residues long. Germline values: CDR1 SGDLS, CDR2 YYNGEE.